This TCR beta chain stems from a study of T cell repertoires in cytomegalovirus infection. This clonotype is labeled medium-sized (0.01 to 0.1%). The CDR3 is 14 amino acids. Germline lookup yields CDR1 SEHNR and CDR2 FQNEAQ (reference sequence). V lost 5 bases and J lost 1, with 11 bases in between. MiXCR, run by TCRdb on the reads, gives a single entry per CDR3 protein. The sample includes about 260,000 distinct CDR3 sequences, about an eighth seen only once; the top ten take 8.8%. Sequencing input: PBMCs. The chain combines TRBV7-9 with TRBJ1-1; D ambiguous. The receptor was derived from a human donor in good health (CMV status not recorded). Some clones in this sample may be carry-over from other donors' samples. As DNA, the CDR3 is TGTGCCAGCAGCCCTCGGACGGAGAACACTGAAGCTTTCTTT. Translated: CASSPRTENTEAFF.